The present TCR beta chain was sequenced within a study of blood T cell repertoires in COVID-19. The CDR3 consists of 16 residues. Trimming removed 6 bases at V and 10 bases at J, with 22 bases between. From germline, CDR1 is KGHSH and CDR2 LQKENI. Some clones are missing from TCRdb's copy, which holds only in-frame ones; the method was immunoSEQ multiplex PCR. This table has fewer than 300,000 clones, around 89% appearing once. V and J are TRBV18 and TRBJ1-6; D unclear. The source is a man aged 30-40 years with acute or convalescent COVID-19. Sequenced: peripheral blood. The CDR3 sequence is CASSTGGYRIRSPLHF. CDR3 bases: TGTGCCAGCTCCACCGGAGGCTATCGGATTAGGTCACCCCTCCACTTT. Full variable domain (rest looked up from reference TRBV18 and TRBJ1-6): NAGVMQNPRHLVRRRGQEARLRCSPMKGHSHVYWYRQLPEEGLKFMVYLQKENIIDESGMPKERFSAEFPKEGPSILRIQQVVRGDSAAYFCASSTGGYRIRSPLHFGNGTRLTVT.